Here is one T cell receptor beta chain with its context. The antigen is not known. Libraries were prepared by immunoSEQ multiplex PCR; TCRdb keeps only in-frame clonotypes and omits some of them. The sample yields roughly 62,000 clones, around 85% seen once. The data stem from a study of glioma-infiltrating T cells after dendritic cell vaccination. Study information: Three intradermal dendritic cell vaccine injections were given every two weeks. Whole-study results and caveats: Higher pretreatment TIL content predicted longer progression-free time and survival.

This CDR3 comprises 20 residues. Germline loops: CDR1 PRHDT, CDR2 FYEKMQ (reference sequence). V lost 2 bases to trimming and J lost 1 base; unmatched junction nucleotides: 14. The time point was: after dendritic cell vaccination, including at tumor progression/relapse. The sequencing used blood, collected after dendritic cell vaccination. The origin of this receptor is a human donor with glioblastoma. The chain couples TRBV13 to TRBJ2-6; the match to TRBD1 covers 7 bases. The CDR3 nucleotides read TGTGCCAGCAGCTTATTAGGGGGCAGGCCCAGTGGATCTGGGGCCAACGTCCTGACTTTC. This gives the protein CASSLLGGRPSGSGANVLTF.